This TCR beta chain was recovered during a study of T-cell reconstitution after alpha-beta-depleted transplantation in children. Study-wide results and caveats: T-cell counts and diversity at one year following transplant were attributed mainly to newly produced T cells.

Preparation of the TCRbeta library used unique molecular identifiers. TCRdb used MiXCR to reprocess the PCR reads, holding one entry per CDR3 protein. The sample includes about 8,300 distinct CDR3 sequences, roughly 18% seen only once; the top ten take about 88%. There are many counts of this clonotype. What it binds is unknown. This CDR3 comprises 14 residues. V lost 1 base and J 4 bases, leaving 11 bases between the germline ends. This receptor was obtained from a girl less than two years old who had a stem cell transplant for combined immunodeficiency, so the T cells may come from the graft donor. The sequenced sample was PBMCs, mostly from graft donor cells, obtained 60 days after TCRalphabeta/CD19-depleted stem cell transplant. The rearrangement joins TRBV12-3 or TRBV12-4 to TRBJ2-7; possibly TRBD2 for D (5 bases). The CDR3: CASSLDRGWYEQYF. The CDR3 DNA reads as TGTGCCAGCAGTTTAGATCGGGGATGGTACGAGCAGTACTTC.